The clone carrying this T cell receptor (beta chain) has more than one count but fewer than ten. What it binds is unknown. The whole isolated RNA underwent reverse transcription, so sequencing captured expressed TCRB transcripts. The method was immunoSEQ multiplex PCR; TCRdb's version includes in-frame clones alone and lacks a portion of them. The table has hundreds of thousands of clones, about 16% seen once; the top ten hold about 0.097%. The data were taken from a study of beta chain features in type 1 diabetes. Whole-study findings and limits: For cells with high TCR expression, cDNA sequencing could yield over-representation. In the patient group, naive, central memory and Treg TCRB repertoires seemed more alike than in the healthy donor group.

Sorting of CD4+ naive, central memory, regulatory and stem cell-like memory cells was performed via CD45RO/CCR7/CD25/CD127/CD95/CD27. Input material: naive CD4+ T cells from blood. This sequence was found in a man between 18 and 29 years old in good health.

The DNA for the CDR3 is TGTGCCAGCAGCCAAAGTATGGTGAACACTGAAGCTTTCTTT. Amino acids: CASSQSMVNTEAFF. This chain joins TRBV14 and TRBJ1-1; no clear D. The CDR3 has 14 amino acids. Trimming removed 2 bases at V and 0 bases at J, with 7 bases between. The germline gives CDR1 SGHDN, CDR2 FVKESK.